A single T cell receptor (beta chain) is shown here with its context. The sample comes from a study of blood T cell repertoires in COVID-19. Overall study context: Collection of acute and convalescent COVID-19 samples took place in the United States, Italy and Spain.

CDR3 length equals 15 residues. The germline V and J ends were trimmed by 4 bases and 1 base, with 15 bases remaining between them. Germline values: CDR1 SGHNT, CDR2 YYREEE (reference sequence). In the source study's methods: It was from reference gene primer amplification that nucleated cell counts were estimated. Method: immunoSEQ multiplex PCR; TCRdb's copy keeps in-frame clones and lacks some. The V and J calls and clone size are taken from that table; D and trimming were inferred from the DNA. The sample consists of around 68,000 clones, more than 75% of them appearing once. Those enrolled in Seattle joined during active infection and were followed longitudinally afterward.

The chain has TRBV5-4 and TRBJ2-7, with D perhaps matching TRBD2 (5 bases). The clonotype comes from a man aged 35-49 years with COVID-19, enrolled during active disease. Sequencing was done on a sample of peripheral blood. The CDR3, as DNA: TGTGCCAGCAGCCCGCCGGGGATGTCTTCCTACGAGCAGTACTTC. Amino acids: CASSPPGMSSYEQYF.